This T cell receptor (beta chain) derives from a study of cytomegalovirus exposure and HLA in healthy donors (dated by TCRdb to about 2017). Turning to the overall study: An earlier analysis of approximately 550 of the donors reported about 250 Gb of sequence data and around 110 million unique TCR beta sequences from 190 million or so T cells. The aim of the study was to test whether cataloging public T cell receptors could identify signatures of past pathogen exposure. Among 300 to 500 genotyped donors of the cohort, an average of around 250,000 unique TCR beta nucleotide sequences was sequenced per donor, of which 15% to 20% were non-productive. The study combined high-throughput TCR immunosequencing, statistical association of individual TCRs with disease status, and machine learning to predict cytomegalovirus infection status. Class I and class II HLA loci were covered by the typing at four-digit resolution. An earlier analysis of about 600 of the donors used high-throughput TCR beta sequencing to judge whether each TCR beta V gene segment behaved as functional or pseudogenic. The number of donors typed differed by locus, with about 620-630 for A, B, C, DRB1 and DQB1, roughly 520 for DQA1, some 570 for DPA1, and about 450 for DPB1. Because of strong linkage in the cohort, 4 to 6 DR-DQ haplotypes were treated as single units for association and clustering. The T cell repertoires of 666 subjects were profiled by immunosequencing and related to cytomegalovirus serostatus. Roughly 300 gigabases of sequencing data and 78 million or so unique TCR sequences were included in an early release covering about 700 HLA-typed donors. Of the roughly 390 genotyped donors, about 84% fell in the genetic ancestry cluster associated with self-reported Caucasian donors. To study patterns of TCR occurrence, a later analysis re-analyzed previously published TCR beta repertoires from around 700 donors and added high-resolution HLA genotyping. All discovery cohort repertoires had been generated using a single sequencing platform. Donor age, sex, ethnicity and CMV serostatus were compiled together with the repertoire data. Rather than drawing on any new phenotypic data, the later analysis identified candidate immune exposures from TCR beta sequences and the way those sequences occurred across donors. Along with the roughly 670-subject first cohort, a separate validation cohort of around 110 different subjects was used. Genome-wide SNP genotypes for about 55% of the roughly 670 donors were used in a later genetic analysis, which treated that subset as a discovery cohort. The investigation overall reported the following: Immune exposure information for the cohort was limited to CMV serostatus. Most TCR sequences were seen in very few donors, while some public TCRs were found in many individuals. This cohort had only TCR beta chains sequenced, and the lack of alpha or paired-chain data limited which features could be detected. The sequencing pipeline was judged likely to have produced a cluster of highly shared sequence variants as a technical artifact. According to a later genetic analysis, donors in an Asian-associated ancestry cluster had fewer N-insertions in productive TCRs than the approximately 610-donor mean. A later genetic analysis associated a missense DCLRE1C variant with V-gene and J-gene trimming of TCR beta chains, and an independent cohort replicated the association. When HLA alleles, especially DR and DQ, strongly co-occurred, attributing TCR associations to individual alleles was difficult. Sequencing depth was assumed to be roughly uniform across donors in the presence/absence analyses, though that assumption may not hold. A further reported finding was that TCR beta sequences accurately predicted the HLA-A and HLA-B alleles for most subjects in the first cohort. According to a later analysis, TCR association rates differed among HLA loci, with DRB1 alleles showing the most associated TCRs and HLA-C alleles showing the fewest. In a later analysis, HLA-associated TCR beta chains were found to be more clonally expanded and to have lower generation probabilities than equally common non-associated chains. Several of the top co-occurrence clusters appeared to be linked to parvovirus B19, influenza, CMV and Epstein-Barr virus, according to a later analysis. A later analysis associated roughly 17,000 TCR beta sequences with specific HLA alleles at a false discovery rate of 0.05. Linkage disequilibrium might explain the correlated functional status among segregating V segments, but an unknown experimental factor could not be ruled out. The study gave a list of around 170 TCR beta chains associated with cytomegalovirus. Because HLA typing was missing for some donors at each locus, association tests included only the typed subset. In both the original and validation cohorts, the classifier was reported to diagnose cytomegalovirus status with high specificity and sensitivity. The authors suggested that the approach could potentially be extended to other disease states and immunological phenotypes. In vitro tests confirmed that a few of the cytomegalovirus-associated TCR beta chains recognize cytomegalovirus antigens. Most CMV-associated TCR beta chains appeared to be HLA-restricted in a later analysis, and the HLA associations seemed to be driven largely by CMV exposure. The earlier analysis of about 600 of the donors excluded some 15 rarely observed V segments, including chromosome 9 orphons, because counts were too low. Some IMGT-functional V segments, including TRBV6-2 and TRBV6-3, could not be told apart with the 87-base-pair reads, so those segments were excluded. Broadly in line with IMGT annotations, most TCR beta V segments showed up in productive rearrangements about 90% or about 30% of the time in an earlier analysis of around 600 of the donors.

CDR3 length: 14 amino acids, cysteine to phenylalanine. The read is trimmed to its CDR3 DNA, 42 bases read in frame from base 1. V is pared back by 7 bases and J by 5 bases, with 17 bases lying between the germline termini. Via the germline V gene, CDR1 is MNHEY and CDR2 SVGAGI. This clone was recorded a few times. Its cognate antigen has yet to be identified. No much larger clonotype is one base removed from it; base qualities were not supplied. In total, around 600 healthy bone marrow donors made up the cohort. At the time of sampling, every cohort member was nominally healthy, though immune exposures that went unrecorded were likely present. The donor was CMV seropositive and belonged to the group of 250 to 300 seropositive cohort members. Every donor gave a peripheral blood sample, and the peripheral blood mononuclear cells from that sample were used for TCR beta sequencing. The Qiagen DNeasy Blood Extraction Kit was used to extract genomic DNA from the blood cell samples.

Receptor amplification or capture employed the immunoSEQ multiplex PCR assay. A mixture of 60 forward primers for TCR Vbeta segments and 13 reverse primers for TCR Jbeta segments was used in the multiplex PCR. The CDR3 region of rearranged TCR beta genes was amplified from genomic DNA with a multiplex PCR assay. The amplified TCR beta libraries were sequenced on the Illumina HiSeq System as 87-base-pair reads. The source study handled its data this way. In a later analysis, 70 million to 95 million unique TCR beta chains were counted across the approximately 670 repertoires, and approximately 11 million of these chains were shared by at least two donors. Raw reads were error-corrected and collapsed into unique sequences with a nearest-neighbor algorithm that merged closely related sequences to remove PCR and sequencing errors. Alignment of CDR3 sequences to IMGT reference sequences was used to assign V, D and J gene segments. Each retained sequence needed at least a six-nucleotide match to both a V gene segment and a J gene segment. A rearrangement counted as productive if the CDR3 had no stop codons and remained in frame with V and J, and every other rearrangement counted as non-productive. Following IMGT convention, CDR3 was defined as the stretch from the second conserved V-encoded cysteine up to the conserved J-encoded phenylalanine. The earlier analysis of about 640 of the donors excluded any sequence lacking an unambiguous match to a single V gene segment. In an earlier analysis of approximately 610 of the donors, V segments were called functional above 56.7% productive rearrangements and were called segregating when the between-donor standard deviation exceeded 5%. A statistical classification framework was developed to diagnose cytomegalovirus status using the catalog of TCR beta chain sequences. V and J gene assignment, in a later analysis, came from comparing TCR nucleotide sequences with IMGT/GENE-DB human TR gene sequences. In a later analysis, CDR3 sequences and most-parsimonious VDJ recombination scenarios were assigned using the TCRdist pipeline. A later analysis defined each TCR beta chain by its CDR3 amino acid sequence plus V-gene family, and excluded reads lacking a unique V-gene family. In a later analysis, around 600 highly shared, low-generation-probability nucleotide sequences were removed to address suspected cross-contamination and a sequencing artifact. A later analysis calculated a clonal expansion index for each public chain from normalized within-repertoire ranks of inferred template counts. A later analysis computed generation probabilities with a VDJ recombination model fitted to out-of-frame rearrangements, and checked the results against IGoR. In a later analysis, hypergeometric tests were used to score TCR-TCR, TCR-HLA and TCR-CMV co-occurrence, with a repertoire-size bias correction applied to TCR pairs. False discovery rates were estimated in a later analysis by permuting HLA or CMV assignments 20 times. In a later analysis, co-occurring TCRs were grouped using DBSCAN, and TCRdist sequence similarity was added for clustering within HLA-allele-positive subsets. For co-occurrence clustering, repertoires with fewer than 30,000 or more than 120,000 public chains were excluded, along with five or six repertoires with anomalous nucleotide sharing. Here the immuneACCESS table is served through TCRdb, limited to in-frame sequences with V and J called. Missing clones are a known gap in these copies; in checked studies unresolved V genes cover under half, and the rest lacks a known reason. The DNA gave D and trimming, while V, J and clone size come from that table. Recorded for this sample are about 130,000 clones; 74% of them occurred a single time. Around 4% of the sample rests with the top ten.

The source is a man aged 18 to 29 in good health and CMV-seropositive. The specimen sequenced was PBMCs. The sequence links TRBV6-5 to TRBJ2-5, with no reliable assignment of the D segment. This receptor has the CDR3 CASKPRPGKETQYF. DNA sequence: TGTGCCAGCAAACCCCGTCCAGGTAAGGAGACCCAGTACTTC.